A selection of T cell receptor beta chains follows, all from one sample in a study of HIV-infected patients and healthy controls. TCRdb passed the 5' RACE reads through MiXCR, listing each CDR3 protein once. The table shows around 62,000 distinct CDR3 sequences, with under 25% occurring only once. Sequenced material: CD4+ T cells from blood. These TCRs come from a human donor in good health. CDR3s include the opening cysteine and the closing phenylalanine or tryptophan.

v_gene	j_gene	CDR3aa
TRBV5-5	TRBJ2-1	CASSLAGTSGGPSSYNEQFF
TRBV5-1	TRBJ1-1	CASSLGQDQDAFF
TRBV29-1	TRBJ1-1	CSAKGSDRGLNTEAFF
TRBV3-1	TRBJ1-1	CASSQDSRGRTEAFF
TRBV25-1	TRBJ2-7	CASSPGSYEQYF
TRBV29-1	TRBJ1-2	CSVVKTDYGYTF
TRBV5-4	TRBJ2-3	CASSLGDEDFGYF
TRBV24-1	TRBJ1-5	CATSDLWGDQPQHF
TRBV20-1	TRBJ1-6	CSAGGAGTAGSPLHF
TRBV13	TRBJ2-3	CASRRAGVWTDTQYF
TRBV12-3/TRBV12-4	TRBJ1-1	CASSSLDPAVEAFF
TRBV30	TRBJ2-5	CAWSPGTSGGLQETQYF
TRBV10-3	TRBJ2-3	CAISEGIGTGTDTQYF
TRBV18	TRBJ1-1	CASSPTGGEDTEAFF
TRBV14	TRBJ1-3	CASSQTGYSSAIYF
TRBV29-1	TRBJ1-1	CSVAGQTNTEAFF